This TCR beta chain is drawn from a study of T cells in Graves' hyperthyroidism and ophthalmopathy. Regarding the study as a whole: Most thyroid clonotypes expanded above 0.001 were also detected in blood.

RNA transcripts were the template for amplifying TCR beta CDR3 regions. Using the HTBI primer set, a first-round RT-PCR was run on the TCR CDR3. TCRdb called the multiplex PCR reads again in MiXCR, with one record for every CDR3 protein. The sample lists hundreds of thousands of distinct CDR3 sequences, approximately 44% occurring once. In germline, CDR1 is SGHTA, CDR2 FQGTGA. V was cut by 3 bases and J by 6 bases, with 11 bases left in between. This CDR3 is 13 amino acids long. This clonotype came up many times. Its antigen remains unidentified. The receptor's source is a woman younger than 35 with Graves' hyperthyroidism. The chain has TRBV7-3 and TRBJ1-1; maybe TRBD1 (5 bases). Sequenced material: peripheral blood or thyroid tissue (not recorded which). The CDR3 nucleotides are TGTGCCAGCAGCTTCGACAGTGAGGCTGAAGCTTTCTTT. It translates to CASSFDSEAEAFF.